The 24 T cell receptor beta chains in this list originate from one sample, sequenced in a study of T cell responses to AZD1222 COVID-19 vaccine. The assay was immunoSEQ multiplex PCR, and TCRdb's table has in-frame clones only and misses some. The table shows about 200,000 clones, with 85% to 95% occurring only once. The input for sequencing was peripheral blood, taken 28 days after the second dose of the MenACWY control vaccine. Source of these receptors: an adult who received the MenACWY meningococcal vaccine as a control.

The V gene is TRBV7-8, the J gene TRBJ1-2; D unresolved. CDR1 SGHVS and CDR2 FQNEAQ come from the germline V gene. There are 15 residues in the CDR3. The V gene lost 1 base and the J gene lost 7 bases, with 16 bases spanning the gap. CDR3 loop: CASSLGVVPLGGYTF. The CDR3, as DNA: TGTGCCAGCAGCTTAGGCGTGGTCCCCCTGGGTGGCTACACCTTC.

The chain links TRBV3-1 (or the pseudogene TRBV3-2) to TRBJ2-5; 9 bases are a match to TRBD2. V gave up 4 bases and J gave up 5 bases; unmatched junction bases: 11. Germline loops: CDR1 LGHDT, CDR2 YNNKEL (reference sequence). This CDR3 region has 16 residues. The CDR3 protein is CASSPRQASGMETQYF. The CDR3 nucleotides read TGTGCCAGCAGCCCTCGACAGGCTAGCGGGATGGAGACCCAGTACTTC.

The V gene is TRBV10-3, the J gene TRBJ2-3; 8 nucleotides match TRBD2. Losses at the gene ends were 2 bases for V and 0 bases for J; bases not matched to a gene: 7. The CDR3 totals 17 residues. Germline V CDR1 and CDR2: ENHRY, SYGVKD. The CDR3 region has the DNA TGTGCCATCAGTGAGACCGCTAGCGGGCTCAGCACAGATACGCAGTATTTT. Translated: CAISETASGLSTDTQYF.

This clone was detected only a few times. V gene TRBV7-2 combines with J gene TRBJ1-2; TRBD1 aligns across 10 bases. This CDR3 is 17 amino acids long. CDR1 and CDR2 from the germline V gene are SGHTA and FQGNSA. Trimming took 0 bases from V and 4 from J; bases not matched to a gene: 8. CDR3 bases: TGTGCCAGCAGCTTAGCCCCGGGACAGGGGTATACCTATGGCTACACCTTC. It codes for CASSLAPGQGYTYGYTF.

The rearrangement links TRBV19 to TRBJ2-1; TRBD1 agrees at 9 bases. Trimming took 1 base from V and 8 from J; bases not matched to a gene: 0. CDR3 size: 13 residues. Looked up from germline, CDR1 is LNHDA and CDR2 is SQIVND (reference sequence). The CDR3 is CASSIGTGDEQFF. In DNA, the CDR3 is TGTGCCAGTAGTATAGGGACAGGGGATGAGCAGTTCTTC.

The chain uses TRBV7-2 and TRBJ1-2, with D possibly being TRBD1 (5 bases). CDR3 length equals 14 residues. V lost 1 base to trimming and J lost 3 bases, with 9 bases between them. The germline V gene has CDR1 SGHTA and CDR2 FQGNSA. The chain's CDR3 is CASSLVGVDYGYTF. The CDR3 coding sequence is TGTGCCAGCAGCTTAGTAGGGGTAGACTATGGCTACACCTTC.

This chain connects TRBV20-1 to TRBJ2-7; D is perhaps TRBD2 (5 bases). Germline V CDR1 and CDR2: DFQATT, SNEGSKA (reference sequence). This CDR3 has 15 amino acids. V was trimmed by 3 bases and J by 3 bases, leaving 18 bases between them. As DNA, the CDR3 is TGCAGTGCTAGTGTCTTGCGGGCCGCCGACTACGAGCAGTACTTC. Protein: CSASVLRAADYEQYF.

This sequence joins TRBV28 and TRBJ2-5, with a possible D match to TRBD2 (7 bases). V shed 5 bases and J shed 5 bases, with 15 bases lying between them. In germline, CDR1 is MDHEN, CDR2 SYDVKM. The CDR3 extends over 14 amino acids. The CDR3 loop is CASSTYGGRETQYF. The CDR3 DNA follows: TGTGCCAGCAGTACCTACGGGGGGCGGGAGACCCAGTACTTC.

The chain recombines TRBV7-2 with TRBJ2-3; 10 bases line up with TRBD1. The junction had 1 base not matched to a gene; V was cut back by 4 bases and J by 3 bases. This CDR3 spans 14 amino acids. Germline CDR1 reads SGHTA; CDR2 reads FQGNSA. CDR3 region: CASSWDRGTDTQYF. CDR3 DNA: TGTGCCAGCAGCTGGGACAGGGGTACAGATACGCAGTATTTT.

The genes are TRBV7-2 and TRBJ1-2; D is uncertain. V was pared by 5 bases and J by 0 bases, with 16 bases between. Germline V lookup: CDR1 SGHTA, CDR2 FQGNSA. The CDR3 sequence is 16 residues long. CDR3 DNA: TGTGCCAGCAGCCAACGGTCGGACCTAGCTAACTATGGCTACACCTTC. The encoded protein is CASSQRSDLANYGYTF.

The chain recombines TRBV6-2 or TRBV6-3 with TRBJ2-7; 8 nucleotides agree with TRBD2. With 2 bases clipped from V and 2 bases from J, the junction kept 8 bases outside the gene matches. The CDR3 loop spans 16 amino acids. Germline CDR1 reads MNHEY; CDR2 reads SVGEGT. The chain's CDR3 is CASSYNGLATPYEQYF. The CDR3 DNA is TGTGCCAGCAGTTACAATGGACTAGCCACTCCCTACGAGCAGTACTTC.

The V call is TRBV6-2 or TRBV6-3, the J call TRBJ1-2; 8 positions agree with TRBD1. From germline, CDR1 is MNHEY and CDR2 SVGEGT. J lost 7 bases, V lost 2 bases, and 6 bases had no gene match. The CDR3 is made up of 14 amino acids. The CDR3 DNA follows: TGTGCCAGCAGTTACGTCCAGGGGGCTTCTGGCTACACCTTC. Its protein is CASSYVQGASGYTF.

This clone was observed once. This CDR3 is CASSPGLGNQPQHF. The DNA for the CDR3 is TGTGCCAGCAGCCCGGGCCTTGGCAATCAGCCCCAGCATTTT. The chain employs TRBV27 and TRBJ1-5; D gene unclear. The ends were cut back, 6 bases at V and 2 bases at J, with 11 bases in the middle. The CDR3 length is 14 residues. Germline CDR1 MNHEY, CDR2 SMNVEV (reference sequence).

CDR3 sequence reads: CASSPSGRRETQYF. In DNA form, the CDR3 reads TGTGCCAGCAGCCCAAGCGGGAGGAGGGAGACCCAGTACTTC. The chain has TRBV7-9 and TRBJ2-5; 9 bases align to TRBD2. Looked up from germline, CDR1 is SEHNR and CDR2 is FQNEAQ (reference sequence). The CDR3 consists of 14 residues. V lost 5 bases to trimming and J lost 5 bases; unmatched junction nucleotides: 6.

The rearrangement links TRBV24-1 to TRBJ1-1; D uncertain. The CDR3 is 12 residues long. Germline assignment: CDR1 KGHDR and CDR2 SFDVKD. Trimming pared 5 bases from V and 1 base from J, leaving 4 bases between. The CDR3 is CATSGRNTEAFF. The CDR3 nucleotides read TGTGCCACCAGTGGGCGGAACACTGAAGCTTTCTTT.

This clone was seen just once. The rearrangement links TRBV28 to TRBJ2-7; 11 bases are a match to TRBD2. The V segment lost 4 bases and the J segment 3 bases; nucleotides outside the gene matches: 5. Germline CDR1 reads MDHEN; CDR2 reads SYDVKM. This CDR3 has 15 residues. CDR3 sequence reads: CASSSRLAGHYEQYF. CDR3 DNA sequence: TGTGCCAGCAGTTCCCGACTAGCGGGGCACTACGAGCAGTACTTC. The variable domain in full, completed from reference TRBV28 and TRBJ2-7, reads DVKVTQSSRYLVKRTGEKVFLECVQDMDHENMFWYRQDPGLGLRLIYFSYDVKMKEKGDIPEGYSVSREKKERFSLILESASTNQTSMYLCASSSRLAGHYEQYFGPGTRLTVT.

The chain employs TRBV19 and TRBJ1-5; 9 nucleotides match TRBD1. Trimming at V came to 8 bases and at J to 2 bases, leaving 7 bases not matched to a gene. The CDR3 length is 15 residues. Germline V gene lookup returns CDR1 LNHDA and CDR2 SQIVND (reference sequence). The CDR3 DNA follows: TGTGCCAGTTGGGGGACAGGGTTGGGCAATCAGCCCCAGCATTTT. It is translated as CASWGTGLGNQPQHF.

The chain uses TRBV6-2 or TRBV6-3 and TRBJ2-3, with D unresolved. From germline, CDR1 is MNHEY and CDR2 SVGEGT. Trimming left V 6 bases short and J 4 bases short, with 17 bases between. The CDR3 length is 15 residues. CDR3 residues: CASRPSGGWSDTQYF. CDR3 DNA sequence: TGTGCCAGCAGACCTTCTGGTGGGTGGTCAGATACGCAGTATTTT.

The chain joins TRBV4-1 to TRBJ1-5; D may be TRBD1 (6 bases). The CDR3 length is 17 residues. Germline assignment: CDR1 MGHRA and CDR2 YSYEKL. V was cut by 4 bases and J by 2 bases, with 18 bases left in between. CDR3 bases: TGCGCCAGCAGCCCCCGAGCGGGGGGCGAGGGCAATCAGCCCCAGCATTTT. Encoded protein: CASSPRAGGEGNQPQHF.

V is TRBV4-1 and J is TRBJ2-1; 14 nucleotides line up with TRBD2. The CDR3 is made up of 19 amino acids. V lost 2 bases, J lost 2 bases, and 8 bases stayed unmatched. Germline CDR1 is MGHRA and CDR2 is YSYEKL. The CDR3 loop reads CASSQLTSGRAPAYNEQFF. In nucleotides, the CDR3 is TGCGCCAGCAGCCAACTGACTAGCGGGAGGGCCCCCGCCTACAATGAGCAGTTCTTC.

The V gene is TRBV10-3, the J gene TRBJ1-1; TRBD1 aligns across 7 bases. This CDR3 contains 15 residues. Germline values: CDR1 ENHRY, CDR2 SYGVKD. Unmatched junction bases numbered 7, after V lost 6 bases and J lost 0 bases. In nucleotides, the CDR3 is TGTGCCATCAGCCCCAGGGGGGGATTGAACACTGAAGCTTTCTTT. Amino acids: CAISPRGGLNTEAFF.

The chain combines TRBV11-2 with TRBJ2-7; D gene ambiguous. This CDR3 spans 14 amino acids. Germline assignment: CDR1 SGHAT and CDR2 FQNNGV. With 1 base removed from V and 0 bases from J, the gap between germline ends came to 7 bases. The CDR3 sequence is CASSLGRNSYEQYF. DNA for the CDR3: TGTGCCAGCAGCTTAGGCCGGAACTCCTACGAGCAGTACTTC. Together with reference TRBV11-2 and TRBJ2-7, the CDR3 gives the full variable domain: EAGVAQSPRYKIIEKRQSVAFWCNPISGHATLYWYQQILGQGPKLLIQFQNNGVVDDSQLPKDRFSAERLKGVDSTLKIQPAKLEDSAVYLCASSLGRNSYEQYFGPGTRLTVT.

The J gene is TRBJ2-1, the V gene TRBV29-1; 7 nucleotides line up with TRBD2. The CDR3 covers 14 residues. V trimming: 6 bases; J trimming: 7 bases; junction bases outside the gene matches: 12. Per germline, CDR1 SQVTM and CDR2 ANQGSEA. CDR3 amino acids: CSVGPSGRGNEQFF. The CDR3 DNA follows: TGCAGCGTGGGGCCTAGCGGCAGAGGGAATGAGCAGTTCTTC.

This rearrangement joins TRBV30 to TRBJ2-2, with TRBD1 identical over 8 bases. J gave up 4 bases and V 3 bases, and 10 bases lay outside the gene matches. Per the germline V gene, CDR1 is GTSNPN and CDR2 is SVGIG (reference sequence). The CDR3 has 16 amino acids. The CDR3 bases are TGTGCCTGGAGGAGTGGGACAGGCCGCGGCACCGGGGAGCTGTTTTTT. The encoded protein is CAWRSGTGRGTGELFF.